This is a list of T cell receptor beta chains from one sample in a study of cytomegalovirus exposure and HLA in healthy donors. TCRdb's table, derived via immunoSEQ multiplex PCR, lists solely in-frame clones and lacks some. The sample has about 200,000 clones, over 75% seen once. Sequenced sample: PBMCs. These receptors were obtained from a man aged 18 to 29 in good health and CMV-seronegative. CDR3s include the opening cysteine and the closing phenylalanine or tryptophan. Each record gives: V gene, clone size, D gene, J gene, CDR3 DNA, CDR3 protein. A D gene is named only where the DNA matches it firmly. Clone size is not always given. Where it is, it says once, few, many or a class for expanded clones.

TRBV9	NA	NA	TRBJ2-1	TGTGCCAGCAGCGTAGAAGTTCGGGGGAATGAGCAGTTCTTC	CASSVEVRGNEQFF
TRBV5-1	NA	TRBD1	TRBJ2-3	TGCGCCAGCAGCAGGACAGGGGGCACAGATACGCAGTATTTT	CASSRTGGTDTQYF
TRBV4-3	NA	TRBD1	TRBJ1-1	TGCGCCAGCAGCCAAGGACAGGGGCTTATGAACACTGAAGCTTTCTTT	CASSQGQGLMNTEAFF
TRBV7-6	NA	NA	TRBJ1-1	TGTGCCAGCAGCTTCGGGACAAGCATGAACACTGAAGCTTTCTTT	CASSFGTSMNTEAFF
TRBV19	few	NA	TRBJ2-7	TGTGCCAGTAGTTCCAGGGCCAGTAACGAGCAGTACTTC	CASSSRASNEQYF
TRBV27	NA	TRBD1	TRBJ2-7	TGTGCCAGCAGTTGGGGGACAGGAGACTACGAGCAGTACTTC	CASSWGTGDYEQYF
TRBV11-1	NA	NA	TRBJ2-1	TGTGCCAGCAGCTTACTCTACAATGAGCAGTTCTTC	CASSLLYNEQFF
TRBV4-3	few	TRBD1	TRBJ2-4	TGCGCCAGCAGCCAAGATCGACCGACGGGACAGCAAAACATTCAGTACTTC	CASSQDRPTGQQNIQYF
TRBV29-1	NA	NA	TRBJ2-5	TGCAGCGTGGGAGACACCGAAGAGACCCAGTACTTC	CSVGDTEETQYF
TRBV19	NA	TRBD2	TRBJ2-1	TGTGCCAGTAGTATAGATCCACGGGGGGAATACGGTCGGTCGAATGAGCAGTTCTTC	CASSIDPRGEYGRSNEQFF
TRBV7-9	once	NA	TRBJ2-1	TGTGCCAGCAGCTTATCGATAGAGTACAATGAGCAGTTCTTC	CASSLSIEYNEQFF
TRBV19	once	TRBD1	TRBJ1-1	TGTGCCAGTAGTATGCAGGGGGCATATACTGAAGCTTTCTTT	CASSMQGAYTEAFF
TRBV2	NA	TRBD2	TRBJ2-3	TGTGCCAGCAGTGAAGATAGCGGGGCGCAGTATTTT	CASSEDSGAQYF
TRBV11-2	NA	TRBD2	TRBJ2-2	TGTGCCAGCAGCCGGGCTAGCGGGGTTGATGGGGAGCTGTTTTTT	CASSRASGVDGELFF
TRBV29-1	NA	NA	TRBJ2-3	TGCAGCGTTGTTGAGGGGGCAGATACGCAGTATTTT	CSVVEGADTQYF
TRBV5-4	NA	NA	TRBJ2-1	TGTGCCAGCAGCTTGGGAGCGGGCCCCTACAATGAGCAGTTCTTC	CASSLGAGPYNEQFF
TRBV29-1	NA	NA	TRBJ2-1	TGCAGCGTTGTTGGGGGCTTCTCCTACAATGAGCAGTTCTTC	CSVVGGFSYNEQFF
TRBV5-5	once	NA	TRBJ2-5	TGTGCCAGCAGCTTGGGTTGGGCCCGCCAAGAGACCCAGTACTTC	CASSLGWARQETQYF
TRBV7-2	NA	NA	TRBJ1-6	TGTGCCAGCAGCTTAAGCTTTAGTTGGACAGATTCACCCCTCCACTTT	CASSLSFSWTDSPLHF
TRBV9	NA	TRBD2	TRBJ2-7	TGTGCCAGCAGCGTAGAAGCTAGCGGGAGAGGCGAGCAGTACTTC	CASSVEASGRGEQYF
TRBV6-5	NA	NA	TRBJ2-2	TGTGCCAGCAGCGGAGCGAACACCGGGGAGCTGTTTTTT	CASSGANTGELFF
TRBV5-6	NA	TRBD2	TRBJ2-1	TGTGCCAGCAGCCGGACTAGCGGGAGGGCCGGGTCCTACAATGAGCAGTTCTTC	CASSRTSGRAGSYNEQFF
TRBV11-3	NA	NA	TRBJ2-1	TGTGCCAGCAGCAAAGGGGGCGCGGGGTACAATGAGCAGTTCTTC	CASSKGGAGYNEQFF
TRBV19	NA	TRBD1	TRBJ1-2	TGTGCCAGTAGTATAGGTGACAGGGGGTCTAACTATGGCTACACCTTC	CASSIGDRGSNYGYTF
TRBV9	NA	NA	TRBJ2-4	TGTGCCAGCAGCGTAGGCCCGGGAGCCAAAAACATTCAGTACTTC	CASSVGPGAKNIQYF
TRBV5-1	NA	TRBD1	TRBJ2-1	TGCGCCAGCAGCTTGGCGGGACAGGTCAACAATGAGCAGTTCTTC	CASSLAGQVNNEQFF
TRBV5-5	NA	NA	TRBJ2-7	TGTGCCAGCAGCTTGTTCAGGGACGAGCAGTACTTC	CASSLFRDEQYF
TRBV30	NA	TRBD2	TRBJ2-1	TGTGCCGGAACGCCCCTAGCGGCCTACAATGAGCAGTTCTTC	CAGTPLAAYNEQFF
TRBV6-4	NA	TRBD2	TRBJ2-3	TGTGCCAGCAGTGAAGGTAGCGGGAGCACAGATACGCAGTATTTT	CASSEGSGSTDTQYF
TRBV5-4	NA	TRBD2	TRBJ2-7	TGTGCCAGCAGCTTGAGCGGGGGGAGCTCCTACGAGCAGTACTTC	CASSLSGGSSYEQYF
TRBV5-1	NA	TRBD1	TRBJ1-2	TGCGCCAGCAGCTTGCCAGCGGCAGGGGGACTTGGCTACACCTTC	CASSLPAAGGLGYTF
TRBV6-5	NA	TRBD1	TRBJ1-4	TGTGCCAGCAGTTACTCGATACAGGGGGAGGAAAAACTGTTTTTT	CASSYSIQGEEKLFF
TRBV28	NA	NA	TRBJ1-2	TGTGCCAGCAGTCCCACCGCAAACGGGGATGGCTACACCTTC	CASSPTANGDGYTF
TRBV19	NA	NA	TRBJ2-1	TGTGCCAGTAGTACTCTAGCATCGAGGGAGCAGTTCTTC	CASSTLASREQFF
TRBV11-2	NA	TRBD2	TRBJ2-1	TGTGCCAGCAGCTCGGGACTAGCGGGAGGGCTAAGTTTTTATGAGCAGTTCTTC	CASSSGLAGGLSFYEQFF
TRBV4-3	NA	NA	TRBJ1-6	TGCGCCAGCAGCCAAGGTGGACAGCCCCGGGATTCACCCCTCCACTTT	CASSQGGQPRDSPLHF
TRBV30	NA	NA	TRBJ1-5	TGTGCCTGGAGTGTAGCAGGGTATCGGCCTTGGAGCAATCAGCCCCAGCATTTT	CAWSVAGYRPWSNQPQHF
TRBV5-6	NA	TRBD2	TRBJ2-5	TGTGCCAGCAAAACGGGACTAGCGGTTGAGACCCAGTACTTC	CASKTGLAVETQYF
TRBV7-8	NA	NA	TRBJ2-5	TGTGCCAGCAGCTTGGCAGACCATAGCAGACAGACCCAGTACTTC	CASSLADHSRQTQYF
TRBV14	NA	NA	TRBJ2-7	TGTGCCAGCAGCCAGGGACTCCGATACGAGCAGTACTTC	CASSQGLRYEQYF
TRBV23-1	NA	TRBD1	TRBJ2-2	TGCGCCAGCAGTCAACAGGGGGCCGGGGAGCTGTTTTTT	CASSQQGAGELFF
TRBV12-5	NA	TRBD2	TRBJ2-7	TGTGCTAGTGGGCGATCCGGGACTAGCGGGGGGGCCCTCCAGGCCGAGCAGTACTTC	CASGRSGTSGGALQAEQYF
TRBV5-1	once	TRBD1	TRBJ2-1	TGCGCCAGCTTGGCGGGATCAGGGGGCCGGTCCTACAATGAGCAGTTCTTC	CASLAGSGGRSYNEQFF
TRBV30	NA	NA	TRBJ2-3	TGTGCCTGGAGGCCGAGCGTCGGGAGTCGAGATACGCAGTATTTT	CAWRPSVGSRDTQYF
TRBV10-3	NA	NA	TRBJ2-2	TGTGCCATCAGTGTAGCGGAAAAGTACGGGGGGGAGCTGTTTTTT	CAISVAEKYGGELFF
TRBV30	once	TRBD2	TRBJ2-1	TGTGCCTGGAATCCAATGGGACTAGCGGTCCATAGCTCCTACAATGAGCAGTTCTTC	CAWNPMGLAVHSSYNEQFF
TRBV6-5	NA	NA	TRBJ1-5	TGTGCCAGCAGTCCCGCTGGGGAGGCAAGTCAGCCCCAGCATTTT	CASSPAGEASQPQHF
TRBV10-3	NA	NA	TRBJ2-1	TGTGCCATCAGTGAGGGAGGTGAGCAGTTCTTC	CAISEGGEQFF
TRBV6-1	NA	TRBD1	TRBJ1-1	TGTGCCAGCAGTGTACAGGGGGCGGACACTGAAGCTTTCTTT	CASSVQGADTEAFF
TRBV7-8	NA	NA	TRBJ1-1	TGTGCCAGCAGCTTAGGGGGGGGGCTCGGTGAAGCTTTCTTT	CASSLGGGLGEAFF
TRBV14	few	NA	TRBJ2-3	TGTGCCAGCAGCCAAGGAGCCAGCACAGATACGCAGTATTTT	CASSQGASTDTQYF
TRBV15	NA	NA	TRBJ1-2	TGTGCCACCAGCAGAGATTATAAGGGGCGCTCTGGCTACACCTTC	CATSRDYKGRSGYTF
TRBV18	NA	NA	TRBJ2-7	TGTGCCAGCTCACCTCAGAAATCCTACGAGCAGTACTTC	CASSPQKSYEQYF
TRBV19	NA	NA	TRBJ2-4	TGTGCCAGTATCCTCTCCCGGTACTTC	CASILSRYF
TRBV7-2	NA	TRBD2	TRBJ2-1	TGTGCCAGCAGCTTGGATGACACTAGCGGGAAATACAATGAGCAGTTCTTC	CASSLDDTSGKYNEQFF
TRBV12-5	NA	NA	TRBJ2-7	TGTGCTAGTGGTTTGGGGGGGCCGAACTCCTACGAGCAGTACTTC	CASGLGGPNSYEQYF
TRBV19	NA	TRBD1	TRBJ2-7	TGTGCCAGTAGTAAGGACAGGGACGCCTCCTACGAGCAGTACTTC	CASSKDRDASYEQYF